This TCR beta chain came from a study of metastatic and nonmetastatic thyroid tumors. This clone was observed a few times. Through MiXCR, TCRdb re-clonotyped the PCR reads. The data contain about 38,000 clones, around half of them seen just once; the ten biggest clones take up approximately 25%. V lost 10 bases, J lost 2 bases, and 15 bases lay in between. The CDR3 is 13 residues long. The germline CDR1 and CDR2 sequences are MNHNS and SASEGT. Thyroid surgery was performed in patients who had received no treatment beforehand. This chain joins TRBV6-1 and TRBJ2-7, with D possibly being TRBD1 (7 bases). The specimen sequenced was tumor tissue. The origin of this receptor is a male donor with papillary thyroid cancer or a benign thyroid nodule (not recorded which). Some clones in this sample may be carry-over from other donors' samples. The CDR3 nucleotides read TGTGCCATTAAGGAGGGGGCAACCTACGAGCAGTACTTC. Translating gives CAIKEGATYEQYF.